The rows below give T cell receptor beta chains drawn from one sample of a study of T cells in Graves' hyperthyroidism and ophthalmopathy. TCRdb re-called the multiplex PCR reads through MiXCR, storing one row per CDR3 protein. The profile covers fewer than 650,000 distinct CDR3 sequences, with about 15% appearing a single time and approximately 14% taken by the ten largest. Material: blood. The receptors come from a woman aged 40 to 55 with Graves' hyperthyroidism. Each CDR3 is given without its conserved first and last residue.

V gene: TRBV5-1
CDR3 protein: ASSMGTGGSLEKLF

V gene: TRBV12-3/TRBV12-4
CDR3 protein: ASSETSGSAYEQY

V gene: TRBV27
CDR3 protein: ASSSIYEQY

V gene: TRBV28
CDR3 protein: ASSPQGLGAETQY

V gene: TRBV10-1
CDR3 protein: ASSEGSGDTQY

V gene: TRBV28
CDR3 protein: ASSDTGVQETQY

V gene: TRBV27
CDR3 protein: ASSSAGGGYKQF

V gene: TRBV5-1
CDR3 protein: ASSFVEGNYGYT

V gene: TRBV12-3/TRBV12-4
CDR3 protein: ASSQGLYTQY

V gene: TRBV30
CDR3 protein: AWSVGGHGYT

V gene: TRBV20-1
CDR3 protein: SAKASGRNDEQF

V gene: TRBV2
CDR3 protein: ASSVQLAGITDTQY

V gene: TRBV11-3
CDR3 protein: ASSFSMGLAGNEQF

V gene: TRBV6-5
CDR3 protein: ASSSFRPYEQY

V gene: TRBV6-1
CDR3 protein: ASSKIQGAVGNTIY

V gene: TRBV9
CDR3 protein: ASSASGTELDEQY

V gene: TRBV29-1
CDR3 protein: SVAKAASYNEQF

V gene: TRBV19
CDR3 protein: ASSIVAGGPYEQY

V gene: TRBV12-5
CDR3 protein: ASGPGTGGFKSYEQY

V gene: TRBV3-1
CDR3 protein: ASSDRRDNQPQH

V gene: TRBV12-3/TRBV12-4
CDR3 protein: ASSLGQRETQY

V gene: TRBV25-1
CDR3 protein: ASSDRGEINGYT

V gene: TRBV12-3/TRBV12-4
CDR3 protein: ASSFQAGNQPQH

V gene: TRBV4-1
CDR3 protein: ASSHRQGANNEQF

V gene: TRBV6-5
CDR3 protein: ASSYSQGAEYGYT

V gene: TRBV12-3/TRBV12-4
CDR3 protein: ASSPAGVRLQY

V gene: TRBV15
CDR3 protein: ATSSDPTSTDTQY

V gene: TRBV6-2/TRBV6-3
CDR3 protein: ASSSIMTGFPYEQY

V gene: TRBV12-3/TRBV12-4
CDR3 protein: ASSFGSEKLF

V gene: TRBV9
CDR3 protein: ASNLGGINTEAF

V gene: TRBV25-1
CDR3 protein: ASSGLAGSIYNEQF

V gene: TRBV20-1
CDR3 protein: SARDGYEQY

V gene: TRBV28
CDR3 protein: ASSLWPSALF

V gene: TRBV20-1
CDR3 protein: SSRVAGSVQNEQF

V gene: TRBV10-1
CDR3 protein: ASSESLTSGSTGGLF

V gene: TRBV27
CDR3 protein: ASSFSGSFINEQF

V gene: TRBV7-2
CDR3 protein: ASKVRRFGDTEAF

V gene: TRBV7-3
CDR3 protein: ASSASSGRAFYNEQF

V gene: TRBV12-3/TRBV12-4
CDR3 protein: ASSLRGSYGTNEKLF

V gene: TRBV12-3/TRBV12-4
CDR3 protein: ASSLEGLEAF

V gene: TRBV6-1
CDR3 protein: ASSWSGPNEQF

V gene: TRBV28
CDR3 protein: AGSPPWNSYEQY

V gene: TRBV12-3/TRBV12-4
CDR3 protein: ASNRDRAEKLF

V gene: TRBV5-4
CDR3 protein: ASSLGGTDSSPLH

V gene: TRBV28
CDR3 protein: ASNRRSTDTQY

V gene: TRBV7-9
CDR3 protein: ASSLDKGRSGEETQY

V gene: TRBV12-3/TRBV12-4
CDR3 protein: ASSFGAGTTEAF

V gene: TRBV18
CDR3 protein: ASSPTEGSEAF

V gene: TRBV27
CDR3 protein: ASKGVGQETQY

V gene: TRBV28
CDR3 protein: ASTEGGTPLSGNTIY

V gene: TRBV24-1
CDR3 protein: ATSGGGFTYEQY

V gene: TRBV20-1
CDR3 protein: SAKSQGHYGYT

V gene: TRBV29-1
CDR3 protein: SVSWTVSTDTQY

V gene: TRBV9
CDR3 protein: ASSVGEGGYNEQF

V gene: TRBV30
CDR3 protein: AWSVGGGETQY